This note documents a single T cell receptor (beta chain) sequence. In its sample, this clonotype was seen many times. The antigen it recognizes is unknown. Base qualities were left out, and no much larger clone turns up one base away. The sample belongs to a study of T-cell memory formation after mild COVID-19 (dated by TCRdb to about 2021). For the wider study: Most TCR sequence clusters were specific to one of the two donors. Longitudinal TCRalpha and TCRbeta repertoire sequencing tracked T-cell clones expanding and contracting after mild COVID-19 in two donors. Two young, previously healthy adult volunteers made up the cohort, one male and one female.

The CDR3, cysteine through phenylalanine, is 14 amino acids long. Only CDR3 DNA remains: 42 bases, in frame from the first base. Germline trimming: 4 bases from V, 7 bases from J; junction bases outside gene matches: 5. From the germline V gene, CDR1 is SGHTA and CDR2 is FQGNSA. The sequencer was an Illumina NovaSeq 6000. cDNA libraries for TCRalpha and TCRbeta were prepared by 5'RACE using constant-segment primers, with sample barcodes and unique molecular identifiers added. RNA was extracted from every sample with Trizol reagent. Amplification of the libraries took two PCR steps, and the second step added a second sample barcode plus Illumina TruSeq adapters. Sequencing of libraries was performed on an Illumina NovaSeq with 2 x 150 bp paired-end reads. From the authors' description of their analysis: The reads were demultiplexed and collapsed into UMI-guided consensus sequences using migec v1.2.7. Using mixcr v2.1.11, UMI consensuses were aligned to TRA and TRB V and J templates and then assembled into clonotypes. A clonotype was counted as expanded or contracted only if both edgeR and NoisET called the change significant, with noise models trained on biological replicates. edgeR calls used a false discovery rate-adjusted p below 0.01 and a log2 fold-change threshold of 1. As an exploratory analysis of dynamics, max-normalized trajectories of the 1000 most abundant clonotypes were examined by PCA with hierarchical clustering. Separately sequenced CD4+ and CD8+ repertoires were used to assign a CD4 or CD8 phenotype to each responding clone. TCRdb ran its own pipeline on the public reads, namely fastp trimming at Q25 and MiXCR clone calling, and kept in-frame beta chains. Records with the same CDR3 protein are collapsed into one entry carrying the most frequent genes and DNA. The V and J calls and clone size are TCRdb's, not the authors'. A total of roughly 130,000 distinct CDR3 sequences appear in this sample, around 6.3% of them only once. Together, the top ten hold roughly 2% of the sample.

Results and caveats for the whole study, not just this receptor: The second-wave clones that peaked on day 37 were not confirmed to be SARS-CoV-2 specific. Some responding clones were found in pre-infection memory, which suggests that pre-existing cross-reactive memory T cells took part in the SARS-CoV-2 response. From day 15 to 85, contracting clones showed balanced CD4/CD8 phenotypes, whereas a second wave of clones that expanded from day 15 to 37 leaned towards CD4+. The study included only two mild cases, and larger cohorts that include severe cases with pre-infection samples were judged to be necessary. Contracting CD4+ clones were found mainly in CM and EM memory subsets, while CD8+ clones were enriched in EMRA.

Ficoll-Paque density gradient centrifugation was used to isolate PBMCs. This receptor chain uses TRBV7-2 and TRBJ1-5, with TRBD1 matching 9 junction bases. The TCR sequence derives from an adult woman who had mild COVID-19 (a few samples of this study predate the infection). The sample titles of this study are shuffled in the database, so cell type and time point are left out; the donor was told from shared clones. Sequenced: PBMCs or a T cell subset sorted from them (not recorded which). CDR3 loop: CASSSQGARQPQHF. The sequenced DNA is TGTGCCAGCAGCTCACAGGGGGCACGACAGCCCCAGCATTTT.